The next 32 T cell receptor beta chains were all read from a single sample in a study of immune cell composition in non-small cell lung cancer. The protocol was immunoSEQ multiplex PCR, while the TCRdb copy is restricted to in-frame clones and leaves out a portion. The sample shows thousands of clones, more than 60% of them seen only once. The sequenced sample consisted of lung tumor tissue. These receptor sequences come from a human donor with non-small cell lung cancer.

DNA of the CDR3: TGTGCCAGTAGTCCAGAACTCGTAGACAGCCTCCTAGGCTACACCTTC. It encodes CASSPELVDSLLGYTF. The chain uses TRBV19 and TRBJ1-2; possibly TRBD1 for D (5 bases). Germline lookup yields CDR1 LNHDA and CDR2 SQIVND (reference sequence). V shed 5 bases and J shed 8 bases, with 24 bases lying between them. This CDR3 region has 16 residues.

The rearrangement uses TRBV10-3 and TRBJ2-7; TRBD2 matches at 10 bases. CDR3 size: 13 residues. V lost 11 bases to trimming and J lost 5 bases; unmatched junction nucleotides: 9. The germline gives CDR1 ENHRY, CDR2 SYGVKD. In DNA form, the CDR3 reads TGTGCCTCCCAGGGACTAGCGAACGACGAGCAGTACTTC. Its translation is CASQGLANDEQYF.

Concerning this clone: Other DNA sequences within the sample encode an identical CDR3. The CDR3 region has the DNA TGTGCCAGCAGCTTACCACATTCTTACGAGCAGTACTTC. Its protein product is CASSLPHSYEQYF. The chain has TRBV5-4 and TRBJ2-7; D gene uncertain. The CDR3 runs to 13 residues. The germline V gene has CDR1 SGHNT and CDR2 YYREEE (reference sequence). V was shortened by 2 bases and J by 4 bases, with 10 bases between the two germline ends.

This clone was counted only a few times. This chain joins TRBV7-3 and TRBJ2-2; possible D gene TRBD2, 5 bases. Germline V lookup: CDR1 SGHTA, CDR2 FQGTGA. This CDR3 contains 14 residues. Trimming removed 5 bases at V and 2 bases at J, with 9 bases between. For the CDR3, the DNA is TGTGCCAGCAGCGCTAGCCCAAACACCGGGGAGCTGTTTTTT. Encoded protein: CASSASPNTGELFF.

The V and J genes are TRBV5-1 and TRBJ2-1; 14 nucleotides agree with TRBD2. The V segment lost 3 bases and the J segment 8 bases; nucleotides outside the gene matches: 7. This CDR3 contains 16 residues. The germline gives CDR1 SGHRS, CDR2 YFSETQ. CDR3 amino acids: CASSSIRTSGRHEQFF. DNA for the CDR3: TGCGCCAGCAGCTCGATCAGGACTAGCGGGAGGCATGAGCAGTTCTTC.

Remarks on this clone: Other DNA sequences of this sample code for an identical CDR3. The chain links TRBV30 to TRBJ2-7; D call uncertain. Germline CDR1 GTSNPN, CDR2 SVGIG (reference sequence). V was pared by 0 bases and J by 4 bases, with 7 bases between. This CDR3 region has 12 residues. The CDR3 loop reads CAWSVRGYEQYF. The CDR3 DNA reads TGTGCCTGGAGTGTGAGAGGATACGAGCAGTACTTC.

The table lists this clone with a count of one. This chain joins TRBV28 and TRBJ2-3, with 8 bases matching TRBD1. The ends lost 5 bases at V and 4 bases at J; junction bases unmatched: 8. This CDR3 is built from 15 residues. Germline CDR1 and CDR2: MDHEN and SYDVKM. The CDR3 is CASSQGTGGSDTQYF. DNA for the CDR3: TGTGCCAGCAGTCAAGGCACAGGGGGATCAGATACGCAGTATTTT.

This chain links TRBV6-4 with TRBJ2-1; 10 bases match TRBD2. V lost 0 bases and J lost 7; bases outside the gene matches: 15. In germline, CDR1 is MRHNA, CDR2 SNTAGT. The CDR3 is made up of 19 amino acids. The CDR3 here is CASSDSRSGRGLTRNEQFF. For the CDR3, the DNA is TGTGCCAGCAGTGACTCGAGGAGCGGGAGGGGGCTCACGCGGAATGAGCAGTTCTTC.

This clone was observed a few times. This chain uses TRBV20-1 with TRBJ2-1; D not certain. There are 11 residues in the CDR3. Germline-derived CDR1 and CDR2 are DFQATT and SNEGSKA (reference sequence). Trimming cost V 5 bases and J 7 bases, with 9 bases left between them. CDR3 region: CSALGRNEQFF. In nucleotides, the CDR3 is TGCAGTGCTCTCGGCAGGAATGAGCAGTTCTTC.

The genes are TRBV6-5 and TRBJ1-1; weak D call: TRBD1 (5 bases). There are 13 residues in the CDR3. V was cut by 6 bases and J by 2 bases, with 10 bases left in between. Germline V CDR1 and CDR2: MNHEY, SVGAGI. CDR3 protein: CASRTDSNTEAFF. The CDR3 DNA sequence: TGTGCCAGCAGGACTGACAGTAACACTGAAGCTTTCTTT.

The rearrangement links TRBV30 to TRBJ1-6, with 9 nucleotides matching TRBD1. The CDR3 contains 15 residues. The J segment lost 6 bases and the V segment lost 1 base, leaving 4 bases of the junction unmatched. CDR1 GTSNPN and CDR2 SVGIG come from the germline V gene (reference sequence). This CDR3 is CAWSATTGGNSPLHF. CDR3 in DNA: TGTGCCTGGAGTGCTACGACAGGGGGTAATTCACCCCTCCACTTT.

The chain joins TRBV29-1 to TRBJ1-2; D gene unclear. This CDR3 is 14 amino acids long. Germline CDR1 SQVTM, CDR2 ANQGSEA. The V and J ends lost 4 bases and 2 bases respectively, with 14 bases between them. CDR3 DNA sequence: TGCAGCGTTGTGGGCTTGGGTTCCAACTATGGCTACACCTTC. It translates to CSVVGLGSNYGYTF.

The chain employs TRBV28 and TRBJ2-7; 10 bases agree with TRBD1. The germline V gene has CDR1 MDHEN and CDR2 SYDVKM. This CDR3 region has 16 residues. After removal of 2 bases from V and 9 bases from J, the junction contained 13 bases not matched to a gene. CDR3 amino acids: CASSLGLRTGGSVQYF. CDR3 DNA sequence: TGTGCCAGCAGTTTAGGTTTAAGGACAGGGGGATCAGTGCAGTACTTC.

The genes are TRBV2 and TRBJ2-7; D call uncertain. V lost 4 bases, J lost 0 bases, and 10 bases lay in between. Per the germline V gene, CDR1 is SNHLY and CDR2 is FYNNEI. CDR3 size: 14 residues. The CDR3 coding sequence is TGTGCCAGCAGTGCAAGCCCCGACTCCTACGAGCAGTACTTC. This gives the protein CASSASPDSYEQYF.

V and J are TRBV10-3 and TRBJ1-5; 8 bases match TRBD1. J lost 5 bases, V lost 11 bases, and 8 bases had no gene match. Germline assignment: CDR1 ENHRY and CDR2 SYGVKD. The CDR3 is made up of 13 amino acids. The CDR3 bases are TGTGCCCTCTCAGGACAGGGACATCAGCCCCAGCATTTT. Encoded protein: CALSGQGHQPQHF.

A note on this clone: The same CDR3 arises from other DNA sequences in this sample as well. The CDR3 DNA reads as TGTGCCAGCAGCTTAGATGGAACAGGGAACAATGAGCAGTTCTTC. Protein: CASSLDGTGNNEQFF. The chain couples TRBV11-3 to TRBJ2-1, with D possibly being TRBD1 (6 bases). CDR1 SGHNT and CDR2 YENEEA come from the germline V gene. The V and J ends lost 0 bases and 5 bases respectively, with 11 bases between them. This CDR3 contains 15 residues.

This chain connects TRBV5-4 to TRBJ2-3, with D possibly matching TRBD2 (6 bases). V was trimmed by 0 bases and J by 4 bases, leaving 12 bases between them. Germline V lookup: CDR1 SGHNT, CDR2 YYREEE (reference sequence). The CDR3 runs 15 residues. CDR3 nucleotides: TGTGCCAGCAGCTTGGACGGGAGTGGCGCAGATACGCAGTATTTT. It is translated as CASSLDGSGADTQYF.

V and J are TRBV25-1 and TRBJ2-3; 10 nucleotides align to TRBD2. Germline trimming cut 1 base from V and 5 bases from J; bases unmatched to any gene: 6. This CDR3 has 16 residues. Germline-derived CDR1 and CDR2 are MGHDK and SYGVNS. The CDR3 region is CASSEWQREGGDTQYF. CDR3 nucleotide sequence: TGTGCCAGCAGTGAATGGCAGCGGGAGGGAGGAGATACGCAGTATTTT.

The CDR3 loop is CASSQEASDYNEQFF. The CDR3 coding sequence is TGTGCCAGCAGCCAAGAGGCTAGCGACTACAATGAGCAGTTCTTC. The chain links TRBV4-2 to TRBJ2-1, with D perhaps TRBD2 (6 bases). V lost 0 bases to trimming and J lost 3 bases, with 9 bases between them. The CDR3 runs to 15 residues. Germline loops: CDR1 LGHNA, CDR2 YNFKEQ.

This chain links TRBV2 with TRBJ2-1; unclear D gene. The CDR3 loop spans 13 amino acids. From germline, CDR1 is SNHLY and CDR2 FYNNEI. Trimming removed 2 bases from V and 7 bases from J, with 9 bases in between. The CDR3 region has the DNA TGTGCCAGCAGTGAACAACTTCGGAATGAGCAGTTCTTC. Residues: CASSEQLRNEQFF.

Here the CDR3 reads CASSPGLAGYEQFF. The CDR3 region has the DNA TGCGCCAGCAGCCCGGGACTAGCGGGATATGAGCAGTTCTTC. This chain links TRBV5-1 with TRBJ2-1; TRBD2 agrees at 13 bases. The germline gives CDR1 SGHRS, CDR2 YFSETQ. V shed 4 bases, J shed 8 bases, and the junction held 3 bases outside the gene matches. The CDR3 length is 14 residues.

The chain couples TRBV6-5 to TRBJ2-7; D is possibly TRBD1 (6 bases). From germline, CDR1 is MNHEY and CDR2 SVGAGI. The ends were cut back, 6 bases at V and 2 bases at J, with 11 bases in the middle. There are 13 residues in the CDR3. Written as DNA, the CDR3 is TGTGCCAGCAGGTCGACAGGAGCCTACGAGCAGTACTTC. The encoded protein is CASRSTGAYEQYF.

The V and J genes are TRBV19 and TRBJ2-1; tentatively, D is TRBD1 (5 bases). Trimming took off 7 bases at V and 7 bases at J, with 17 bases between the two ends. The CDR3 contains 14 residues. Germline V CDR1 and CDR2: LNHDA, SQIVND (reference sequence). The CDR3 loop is CASMVNIWTNEQFF. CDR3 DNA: TGTGCCAGTATGGTTAATATATGGACAAATGAGCAGTTCTTC.

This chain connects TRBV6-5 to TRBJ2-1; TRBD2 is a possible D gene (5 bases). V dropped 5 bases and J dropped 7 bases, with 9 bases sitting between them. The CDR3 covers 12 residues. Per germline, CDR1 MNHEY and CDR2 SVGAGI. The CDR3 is CASSHPGNEQFF. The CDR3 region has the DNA TGTGCCAGCAGTCACCCGGGAAATGAGCAGTTCTTC.

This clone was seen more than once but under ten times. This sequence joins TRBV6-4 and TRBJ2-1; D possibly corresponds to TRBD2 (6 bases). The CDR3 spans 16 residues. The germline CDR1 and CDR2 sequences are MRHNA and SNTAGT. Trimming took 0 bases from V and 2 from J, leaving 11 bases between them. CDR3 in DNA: TGTGCCAGCAGTGACTCCCCAGCGGGTCCCTACAATGAGCAGTTCTTC. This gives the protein CASSDSPAGPYNEQFF.

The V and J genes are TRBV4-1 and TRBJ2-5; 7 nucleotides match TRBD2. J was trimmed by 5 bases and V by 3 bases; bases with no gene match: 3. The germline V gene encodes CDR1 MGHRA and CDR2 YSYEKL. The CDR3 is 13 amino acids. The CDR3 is CASSHMGGETQYF. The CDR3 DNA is TGCGCCAGCAGCCACATGGGGGGGGAGACCCAGTACTTC.

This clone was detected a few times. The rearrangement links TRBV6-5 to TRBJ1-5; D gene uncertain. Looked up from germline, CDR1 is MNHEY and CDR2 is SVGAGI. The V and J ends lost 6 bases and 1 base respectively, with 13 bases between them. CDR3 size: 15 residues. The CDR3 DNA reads TGTGCCAGCAGAATCCGGGATCAGAGCAATCAGCCCCAGCATTTT. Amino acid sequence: CASRIRDQSNQPQHF.

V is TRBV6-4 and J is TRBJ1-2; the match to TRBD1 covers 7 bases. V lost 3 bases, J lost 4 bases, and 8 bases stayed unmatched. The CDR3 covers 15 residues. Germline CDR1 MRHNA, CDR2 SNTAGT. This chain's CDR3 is CASSERGGPTYGYTF. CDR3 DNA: TGTGCCAGCAGTGAGCGAGGGGGCCCGACCTATGGCTACACCTTC.

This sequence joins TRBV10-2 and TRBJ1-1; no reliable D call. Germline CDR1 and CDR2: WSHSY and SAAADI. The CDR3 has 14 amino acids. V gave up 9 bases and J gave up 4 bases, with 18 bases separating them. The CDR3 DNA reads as TGCGCCAGTAGGTTGACTCCCATTGGCACTGAAGCTTTCTTT. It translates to CASRLTPIGTEAFF.

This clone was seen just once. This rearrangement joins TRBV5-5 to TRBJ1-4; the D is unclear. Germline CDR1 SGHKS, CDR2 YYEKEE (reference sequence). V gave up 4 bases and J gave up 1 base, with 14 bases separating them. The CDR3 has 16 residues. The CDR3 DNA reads TGTGCCAGCAGCCCCGAGGGATTGCGAACTAATGAAAAACTGTTTTTT. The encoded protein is CASSPEGLRTNEKLFF. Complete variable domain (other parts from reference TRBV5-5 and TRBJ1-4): DAGVTQSPTHLIKTRGQQVTLRCSPISGHKSVSWYQQVLGQGPQFIFQYYEKEERGRGNFPDRFSARQFPNYSSELNVNALLLGDSALYLCASSPEGLRTNEKLFFGSGTQLSVL.

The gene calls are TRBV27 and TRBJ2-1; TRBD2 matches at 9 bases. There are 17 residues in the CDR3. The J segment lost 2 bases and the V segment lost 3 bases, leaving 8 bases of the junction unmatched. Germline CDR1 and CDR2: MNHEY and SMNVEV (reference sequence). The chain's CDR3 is CASSLTATSGTYNEQFF. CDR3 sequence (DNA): TGTGCCAGCAGTTTGACCGCGACTAGCGGCACCTACAATGAGCAGTTCTTC.

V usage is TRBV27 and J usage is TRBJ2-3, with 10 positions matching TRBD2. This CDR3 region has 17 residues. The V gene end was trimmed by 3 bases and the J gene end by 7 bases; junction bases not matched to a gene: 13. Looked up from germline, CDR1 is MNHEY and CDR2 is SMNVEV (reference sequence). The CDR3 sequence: CASSFLPSGSDTYTQYF. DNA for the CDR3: TGTGCCAGCAGTTTTCTTCCTAGCGGGAGTGATACGTATACGCAGTATTTT.